Here is one TCR beta chain with its context. Repertoires were generated with immunoSEQ multiplex PCR, while TCRdb's copy carries only in-frame clones and drops some. The table has roughly 100,000 clones, more than 75% seen once. This specimen belongs to a study of blood T cell repertoires in COVID-19. CDR3 length: 14 amino acids. Germline assignment: CDR1 MDHEN and CDR2 SYDVKM. Trimming removed 6 bases at V and 1 base at J, with 13 bases between. The rearrangement uses TRBV28 and TRBJ2-7; D is uncertain. The TCR sequence derives from a man between 65 and 85 years old with acute or convalescent COVID-19. The sample consisted of peripheral blood. CDR3 in amino acids: CASSSSGSSYEQYF. CDR3 sequence (DNA): TGTGCCAGCAGCTCCTCCGGGTCTTCCTACGAGCAGTACTTC.